This TCR beta chain came from a study of T-cell reconstitution after alpha-beta-depleted transplantation in children. Concerning this clonotype: Its antigen is undetermined.

Study outcomes and limitations: The main origin of T-cell counts and diversity one year after transplant was newly produced T cells.

This sample's TCRbeta library carried unique molecular identifier barcodes. From the PCR reads, TCRdb called clonotypes with MiXCR, one entry per CDR3 protein. The sample lists over 45,000 distinct CDR3 sequences; approximately 43% were seen once. Germline CDR1 SQVTM, CDR2 ANQGSEA. V was pared by 2 bases and J by 1 base, with 6 bases between. There are 12 residues in the CDR3. This sample comprised PBMCs, mostly from graft donor cells, obtained 360 days after TCRalphabeta/CD19-depleted stem cell transplant. The chain combines TRBV29-1 with TRBJ2-7, with D possibly matching TRBD1 (6 bases). The source of this sequence is a male patient aged 10 to 17 who had a stem cell transplant for acute lymphoblastic leukemia, so the T cells may come from the graft donor. The CDR3 loop is CSVETGSYEQYF. For the CDR3, the DNA is TGCAGCGTTGAAACAGGGTCCTACGAGCAGTACTTC.